This T cell receptor beta chain originates from a study of T-cell memory formation after mild COVID-19. Study summary: TCR clusters showed largely donor specificity. The study's findings and limits: Later expanders leaned CD4+, whereas day 15 to 85 contracting clones were balanced CD4/CD8.

This clonotype was seen only once. Its antigen is currently unknown. 5'RACE, which relied on constant-segment primers, yielded TCR alpha and TCR beta cDNA libraries carrying sample barcodes and UMIs. TCRdb reprocessed the 5' RACE reads with MiXCR, giving one entry per CDR3 protein. The repertoire consists of around 440,000 distinct CDR3 sequences, with about 20% occurring once and the leading ten covering around an eighth. Germline V lookup: CDR1 SGHTA, CDR2 FQGNSA. The CDR3 extends over 14 amino acids. J was trimmed by 10 bases and V by 5 bases; bases with no gene match: 10. The source of this sequence is an adult woman who had mild COVID-19 (a few samples of this study predate the infection). Cell type and time point are not known. Material for sequencing was PBMCs or a T cell subset sorted from them (not recorded which). The rearrangement uses TRBV7-2 and TRBJ2-1; TRBD2 aligns across 8 bases. Written as DNA, the CDR3 is TGTGCCAGCAGCCGCAGGGGCGGGGGGCACGAGCAGTTCTTC. Its protein product is CASSRRGGGHEQFF.